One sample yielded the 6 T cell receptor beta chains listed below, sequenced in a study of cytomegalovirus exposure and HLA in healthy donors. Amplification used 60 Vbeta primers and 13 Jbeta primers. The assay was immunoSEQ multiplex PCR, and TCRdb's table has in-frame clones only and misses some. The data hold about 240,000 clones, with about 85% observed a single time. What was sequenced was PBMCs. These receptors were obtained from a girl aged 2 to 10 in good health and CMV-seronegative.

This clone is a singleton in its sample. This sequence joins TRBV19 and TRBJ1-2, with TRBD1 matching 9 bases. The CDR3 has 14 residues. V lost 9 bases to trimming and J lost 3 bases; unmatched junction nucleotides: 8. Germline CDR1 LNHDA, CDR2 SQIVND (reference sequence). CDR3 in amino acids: CASSRTGADYGYTF. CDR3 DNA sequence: TGTGCCAGCTCTAGGACAGGGGCGGACTATGGCTACACCTTC.

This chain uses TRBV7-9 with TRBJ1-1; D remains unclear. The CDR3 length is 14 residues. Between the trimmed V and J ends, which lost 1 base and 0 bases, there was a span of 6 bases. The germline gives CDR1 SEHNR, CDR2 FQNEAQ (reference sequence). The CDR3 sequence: CASSLDSMNTEAFF. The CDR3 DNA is TGTGCCAGCAGCTTAGACAGCATGAACACTGAAGCTTTCTTT.

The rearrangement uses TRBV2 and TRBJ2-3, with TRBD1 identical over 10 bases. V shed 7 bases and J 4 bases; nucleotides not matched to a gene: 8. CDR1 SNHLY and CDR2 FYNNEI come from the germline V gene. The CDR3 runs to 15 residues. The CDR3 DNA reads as TGTGCCAGCAACTGGAGACAGGGGGCTTCAGATACGCAGTATTTT. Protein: CASNWRQGASDTQYF.

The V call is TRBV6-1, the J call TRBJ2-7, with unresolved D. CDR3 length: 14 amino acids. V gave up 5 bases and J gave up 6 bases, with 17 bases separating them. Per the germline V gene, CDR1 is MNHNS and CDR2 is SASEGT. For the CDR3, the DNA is TGTGCCAGCAGTCCGATGTCCCGGCCGGGCGAGCAGTACTTC. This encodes CASSPMSRPGEQYF.

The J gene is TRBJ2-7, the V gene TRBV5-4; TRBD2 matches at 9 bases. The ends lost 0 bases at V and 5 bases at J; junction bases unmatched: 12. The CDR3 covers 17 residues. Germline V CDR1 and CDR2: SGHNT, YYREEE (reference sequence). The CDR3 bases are TGTGCCAGCAGCTTGGGAGGAAGCGGGAGGCCCCACCACGAGCAGTACTTC. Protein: CASSLGGSGRPHHEQYF.

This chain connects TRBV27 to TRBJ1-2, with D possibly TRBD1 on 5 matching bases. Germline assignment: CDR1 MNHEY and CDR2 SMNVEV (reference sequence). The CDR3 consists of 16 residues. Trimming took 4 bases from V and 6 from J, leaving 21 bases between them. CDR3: CASSSRGTGVSHGYTF. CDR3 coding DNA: TGTGCCAGCAGTTCCCGCGGGACGGGAGTTTCTCATGGCTACACCTTC.